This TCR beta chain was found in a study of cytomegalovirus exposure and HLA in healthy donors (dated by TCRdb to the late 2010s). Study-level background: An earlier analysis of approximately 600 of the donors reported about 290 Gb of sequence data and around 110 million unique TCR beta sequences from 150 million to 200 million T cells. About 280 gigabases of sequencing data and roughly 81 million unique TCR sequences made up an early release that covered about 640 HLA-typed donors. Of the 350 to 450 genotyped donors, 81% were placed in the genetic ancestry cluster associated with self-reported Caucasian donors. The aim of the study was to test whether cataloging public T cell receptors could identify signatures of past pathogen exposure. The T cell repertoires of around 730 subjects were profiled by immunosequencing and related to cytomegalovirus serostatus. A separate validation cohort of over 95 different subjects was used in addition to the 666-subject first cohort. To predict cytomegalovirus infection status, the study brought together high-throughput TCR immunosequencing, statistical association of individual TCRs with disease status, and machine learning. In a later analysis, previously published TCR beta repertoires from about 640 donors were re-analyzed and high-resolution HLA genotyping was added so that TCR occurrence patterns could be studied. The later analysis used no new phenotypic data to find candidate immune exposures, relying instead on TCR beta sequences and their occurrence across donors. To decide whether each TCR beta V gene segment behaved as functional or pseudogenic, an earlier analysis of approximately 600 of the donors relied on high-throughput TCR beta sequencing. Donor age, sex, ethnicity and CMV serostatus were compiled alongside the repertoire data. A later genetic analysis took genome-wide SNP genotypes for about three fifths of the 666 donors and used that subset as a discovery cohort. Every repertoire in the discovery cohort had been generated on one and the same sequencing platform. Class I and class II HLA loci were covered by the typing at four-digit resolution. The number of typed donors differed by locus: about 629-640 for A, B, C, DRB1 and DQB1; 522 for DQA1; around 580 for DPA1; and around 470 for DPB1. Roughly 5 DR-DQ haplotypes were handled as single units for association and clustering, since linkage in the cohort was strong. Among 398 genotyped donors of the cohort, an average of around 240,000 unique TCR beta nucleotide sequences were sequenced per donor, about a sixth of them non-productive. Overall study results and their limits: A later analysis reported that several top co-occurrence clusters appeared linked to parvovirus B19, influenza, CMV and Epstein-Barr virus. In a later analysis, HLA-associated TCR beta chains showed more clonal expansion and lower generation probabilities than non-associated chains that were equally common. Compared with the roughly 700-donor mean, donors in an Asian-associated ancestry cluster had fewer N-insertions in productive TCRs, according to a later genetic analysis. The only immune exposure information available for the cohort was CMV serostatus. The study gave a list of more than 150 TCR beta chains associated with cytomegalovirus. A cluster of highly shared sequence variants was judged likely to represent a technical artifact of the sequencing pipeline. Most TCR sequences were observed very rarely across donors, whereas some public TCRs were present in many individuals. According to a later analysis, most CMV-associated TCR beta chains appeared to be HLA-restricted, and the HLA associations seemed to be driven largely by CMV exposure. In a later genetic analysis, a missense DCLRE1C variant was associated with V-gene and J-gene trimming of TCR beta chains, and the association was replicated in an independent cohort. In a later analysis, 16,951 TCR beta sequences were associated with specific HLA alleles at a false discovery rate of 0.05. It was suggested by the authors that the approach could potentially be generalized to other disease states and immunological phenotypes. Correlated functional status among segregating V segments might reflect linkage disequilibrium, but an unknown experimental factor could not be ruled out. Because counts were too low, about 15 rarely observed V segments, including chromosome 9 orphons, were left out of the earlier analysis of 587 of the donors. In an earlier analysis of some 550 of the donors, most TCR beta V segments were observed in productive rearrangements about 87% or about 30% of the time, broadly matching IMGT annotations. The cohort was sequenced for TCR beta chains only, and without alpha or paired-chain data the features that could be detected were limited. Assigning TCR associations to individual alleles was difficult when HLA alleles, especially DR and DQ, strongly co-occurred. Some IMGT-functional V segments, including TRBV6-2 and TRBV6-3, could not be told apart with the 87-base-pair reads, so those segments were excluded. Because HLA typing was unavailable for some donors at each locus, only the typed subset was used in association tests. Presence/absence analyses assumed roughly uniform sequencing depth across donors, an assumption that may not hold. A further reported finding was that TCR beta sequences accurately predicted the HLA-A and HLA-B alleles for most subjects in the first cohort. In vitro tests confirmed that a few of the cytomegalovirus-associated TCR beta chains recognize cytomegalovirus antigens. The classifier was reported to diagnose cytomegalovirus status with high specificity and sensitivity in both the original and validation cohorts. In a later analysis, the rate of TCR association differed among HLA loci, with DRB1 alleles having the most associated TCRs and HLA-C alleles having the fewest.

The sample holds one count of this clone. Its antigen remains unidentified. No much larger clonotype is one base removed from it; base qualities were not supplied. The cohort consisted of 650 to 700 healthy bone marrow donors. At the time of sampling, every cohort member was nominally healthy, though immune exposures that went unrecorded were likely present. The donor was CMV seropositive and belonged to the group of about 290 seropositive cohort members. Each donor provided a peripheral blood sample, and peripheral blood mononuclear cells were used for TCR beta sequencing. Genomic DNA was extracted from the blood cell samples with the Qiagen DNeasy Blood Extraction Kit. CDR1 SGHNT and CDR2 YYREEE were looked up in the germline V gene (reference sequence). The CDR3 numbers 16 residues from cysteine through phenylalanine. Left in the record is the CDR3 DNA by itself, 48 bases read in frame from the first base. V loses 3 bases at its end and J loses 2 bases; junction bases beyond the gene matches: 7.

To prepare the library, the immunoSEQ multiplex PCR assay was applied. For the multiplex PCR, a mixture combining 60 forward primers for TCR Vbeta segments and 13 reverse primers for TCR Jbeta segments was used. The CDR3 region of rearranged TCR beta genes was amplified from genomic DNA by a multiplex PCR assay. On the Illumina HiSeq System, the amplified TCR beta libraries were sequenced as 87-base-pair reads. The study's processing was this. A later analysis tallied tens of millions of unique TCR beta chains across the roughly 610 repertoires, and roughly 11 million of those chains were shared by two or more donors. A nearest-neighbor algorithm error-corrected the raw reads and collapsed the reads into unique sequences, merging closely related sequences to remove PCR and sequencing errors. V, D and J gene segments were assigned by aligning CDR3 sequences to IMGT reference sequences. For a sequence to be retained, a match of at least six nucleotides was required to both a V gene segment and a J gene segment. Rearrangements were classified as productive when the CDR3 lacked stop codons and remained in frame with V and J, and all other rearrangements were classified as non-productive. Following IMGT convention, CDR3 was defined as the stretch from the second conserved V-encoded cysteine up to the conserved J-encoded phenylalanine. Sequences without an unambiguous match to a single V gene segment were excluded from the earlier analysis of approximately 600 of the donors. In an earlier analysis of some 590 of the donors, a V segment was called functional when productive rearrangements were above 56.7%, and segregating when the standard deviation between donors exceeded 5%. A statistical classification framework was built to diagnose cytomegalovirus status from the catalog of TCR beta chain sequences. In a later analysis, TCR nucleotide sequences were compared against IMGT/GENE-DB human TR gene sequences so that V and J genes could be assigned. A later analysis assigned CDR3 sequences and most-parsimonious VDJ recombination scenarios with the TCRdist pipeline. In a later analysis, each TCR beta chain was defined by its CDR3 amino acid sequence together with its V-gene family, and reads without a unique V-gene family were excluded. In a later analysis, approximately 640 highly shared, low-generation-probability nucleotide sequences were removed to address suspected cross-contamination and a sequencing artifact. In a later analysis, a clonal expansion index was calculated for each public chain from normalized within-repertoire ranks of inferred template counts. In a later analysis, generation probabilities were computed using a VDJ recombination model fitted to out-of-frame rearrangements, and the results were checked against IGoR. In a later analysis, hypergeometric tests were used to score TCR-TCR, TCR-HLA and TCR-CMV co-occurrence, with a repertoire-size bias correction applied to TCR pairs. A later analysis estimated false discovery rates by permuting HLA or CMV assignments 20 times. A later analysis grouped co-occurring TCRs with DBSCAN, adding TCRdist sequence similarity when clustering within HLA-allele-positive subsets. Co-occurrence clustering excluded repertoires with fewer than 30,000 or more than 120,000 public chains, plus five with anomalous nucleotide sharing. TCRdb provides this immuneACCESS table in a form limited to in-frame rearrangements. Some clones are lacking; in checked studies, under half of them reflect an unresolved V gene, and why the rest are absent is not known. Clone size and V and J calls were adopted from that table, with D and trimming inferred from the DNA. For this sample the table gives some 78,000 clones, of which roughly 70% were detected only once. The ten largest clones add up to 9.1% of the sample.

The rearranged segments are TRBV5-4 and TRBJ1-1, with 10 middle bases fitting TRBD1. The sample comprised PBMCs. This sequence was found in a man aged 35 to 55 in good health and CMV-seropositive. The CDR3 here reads CASSSPGQGFNTEAFF. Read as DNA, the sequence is TGTGCCAGCAGCTCACCGGGACAGGGGTTTAACACTGAAGCTTTCTTT.